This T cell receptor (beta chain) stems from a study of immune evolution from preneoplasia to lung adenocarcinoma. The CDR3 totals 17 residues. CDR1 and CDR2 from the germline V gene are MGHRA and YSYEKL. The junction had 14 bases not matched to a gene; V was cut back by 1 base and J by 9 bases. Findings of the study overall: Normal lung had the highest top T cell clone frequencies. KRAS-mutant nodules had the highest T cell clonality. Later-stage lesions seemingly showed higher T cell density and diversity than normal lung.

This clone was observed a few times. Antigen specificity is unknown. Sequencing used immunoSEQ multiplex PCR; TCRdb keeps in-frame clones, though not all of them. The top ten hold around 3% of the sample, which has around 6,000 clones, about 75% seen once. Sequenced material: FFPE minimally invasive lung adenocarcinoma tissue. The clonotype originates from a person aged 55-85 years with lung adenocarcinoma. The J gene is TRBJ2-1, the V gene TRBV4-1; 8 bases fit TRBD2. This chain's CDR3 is CASSQGPAGGTFPEQFF. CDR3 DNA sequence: TGCGCCAGCAGCCAAGGTCCTGCGGGAGGTACATTCCCTGAGCAGTTCTTC.